This T cell receptor (beta chain) was sequenced for a study of monozygotic twins with inflammatory bowel disease. Study findings and constraints: Lower sharing of clonotypes with other individuals was seen in IBD patients than in healthy twins. This was most marked in patients showing signs of disease activity.

The CDR3 extends over 15 amino acids. Germline CDR1 is LNHNV and CDR2 is YYDKDF (reference sequence). The TCR libraries each used total RNA (around 3,600 ng per library). UMIs containing a 6-nucleotide sample barcode were added via template switching. Reanalyzing the 5' RACE reads, TCRdb keeps one entry per CDR3 protein, without DNA. The sample features hundreds of thousands of distinct CDR3 sequences, with more than 2% in its top ten. Concerning this clonotype: Antigen unknown.

Sequences were obtained from blood. This sequence originates from a human donor with ulcerative colitis or Crohn's disease, or a healthy co-twin of an affected twin (not recorded which). This chain joins TRBV15 and TRBJ2-1. The CDR3 sequence is CATSREAVSYNEQFF.